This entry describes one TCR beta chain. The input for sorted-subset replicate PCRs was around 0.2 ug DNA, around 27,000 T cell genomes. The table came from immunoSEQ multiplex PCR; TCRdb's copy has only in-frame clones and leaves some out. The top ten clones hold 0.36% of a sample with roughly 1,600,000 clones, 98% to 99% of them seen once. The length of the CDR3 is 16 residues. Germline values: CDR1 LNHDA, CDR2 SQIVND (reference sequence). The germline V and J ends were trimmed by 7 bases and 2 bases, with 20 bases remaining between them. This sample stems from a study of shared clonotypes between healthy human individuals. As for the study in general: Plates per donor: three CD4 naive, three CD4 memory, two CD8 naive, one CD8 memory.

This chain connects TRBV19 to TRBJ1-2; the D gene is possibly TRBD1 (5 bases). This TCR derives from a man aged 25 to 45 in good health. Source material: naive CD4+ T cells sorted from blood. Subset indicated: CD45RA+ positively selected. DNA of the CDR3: TGTGCCAGTACCCTCTCAGGGTCTAGACAGAACTATGGCTACACCTTC. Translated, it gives CASTLSGSRQNYGYTF.